This record concerns one T cell receptor beta chain sequence. There is no known antigen for this receptor. Base quality data are lacking; no much larger clone is found one base away. This specimen comes from a study of blood T cell repertoires in COVID-19 (dated by TCRdb to about 2020). Background on the whole study: Samples covering the acute and convalescent phases of COVID-19 were provided by collaborators in the United States, Italy and Spain. The material from the prospective study consisted of cDNA or gDNA derived from T cells, B-cell-depleted T cells, or PBMCs. Deeply sampled blood TCRbeta repertoires from subjects exposed to, actively infected with, or recovered from COVID-19 were included in the dataset. The repertoires were made available in a free public database intended to serve as a resource for research on the immune response to SARS-CoV-2. Samples were obtained from the ongoing ImmuneRACE study (first 160 participants) and from about 1,300 subjects provided by 6 global collaborators. Sample metadata almost always included a de-identified subject ID, COVID-19 status, age in years and sex. Where available, HLA class I and class II types were taken from metadata supplied by the sample provider and were not determined by assay-based typing.

Summary of the overall study and its limitations: The quantity of clinical and demographic metadata differed by source and by participant and was supplied without curation.

Collaborating institutions collected whole blood in K2EDTA tubes following their own protocols. Collaborator samples were shipped for TCRbeta analysis as frozen whole blood, isolated PBMCs, or DNA extracted from either sample type. The immunoSEQ Assay, a bias-controlled multiplex PCR, was used to amplify TCRbeta CDR3 regions from genomic DNA. Per the source publication's procedure: Within the assay, amplification of reference gene primers was used to estimate how many nucleated cells each sample contained. To quantify the absolute abundance of each unique TCRbeta CDR3 rearrangement, sequence reads were collapsed and filtered. For each sample, productive Simpson clonality was calculated as the square root of Simpson's diversity index across productive rearrangements. TCRdb limited this immuneACCESS table to in-frame rearrangements with V and J called. A share of clones is missing; checked studies link under half to unresolved V genes, and the rest is unexplained. D and trimming come from the DNA, and the V and J calls and clone size come from that table. The sample yields approximately 30,000 clones; around 73% were counted once. The top ten hold around 7% of the sample.

The germline V end is reduced by 0 bases and the J end by 10 bases; junction bases left unmatched: 3. The cysteine opens and the phenylalanine closes a CDR3 of 14 amino acids. Of the read, only the CDR3 DNA is kept; its 42 bases are in frame from base 1. In the germline V gene, CDR1 corresponds to SGHRS and CDR2 to YFSETQ. The chain links TRBV5-1 with TRBJ1-4, with 10 bases in between that match TRBD1. This receptor was identified in a woman between 55 and 75 years old with acute or convalescent COVID-19. Sequencing was done on a sample of peripheral blood. Read as DNA, the sequence is TGCGCCAGCAGCTTGGAGACAGGGGGCGGAAAACTGTTTTTT. This translates into CASSLETGGGKLFF. Beyond the CDR3, the reference TRBV5-1 and TRBJ1-4 genes provide the residues; the full variable domain reads: KAGVTQTPRYLIKTRGQQVTLSCSPISGHRSVSWYQQTPGQGLQFLFEYFSETQRNKGNFPGRFSGRQFSNSRSEMNVSTLELGDSALYLCASSLETGGGKLFFGSGTQLSVL.